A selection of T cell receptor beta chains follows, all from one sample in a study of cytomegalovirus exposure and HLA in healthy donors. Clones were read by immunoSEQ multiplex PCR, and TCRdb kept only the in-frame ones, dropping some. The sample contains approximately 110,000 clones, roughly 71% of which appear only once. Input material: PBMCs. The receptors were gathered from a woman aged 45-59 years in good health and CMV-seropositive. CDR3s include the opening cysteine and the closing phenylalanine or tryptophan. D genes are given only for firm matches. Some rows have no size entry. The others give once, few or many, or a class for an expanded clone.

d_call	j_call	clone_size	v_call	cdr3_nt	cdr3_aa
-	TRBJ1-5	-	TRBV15	TGTGCCACCAGCAGAGTTGGCGGGGGAAATCAGCCCCAGCATTTT	CATSRVGGGNQPQHF
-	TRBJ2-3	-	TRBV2	TGTGCCAGCAGTGATTGGGCGGGGGCTACAGATACGCAGTATTTT	CASSDWAGATDTQYF
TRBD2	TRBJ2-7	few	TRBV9	TGTGCCAGCAGCGTAGCGGCGGGGGGATACGAGCAGTACTTC	CASSVAAGGYEQYF
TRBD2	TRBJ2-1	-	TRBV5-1	TGCGCCAGCAGTGTCCCGGGACTAGCGGGGGTACAAGTCTCCTACAATGAGCAGTTCTTC	CASSVPGLAGVQVSYNEQFF
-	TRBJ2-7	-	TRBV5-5	TGTGCCAGCAGTCCCCTCAGGACAGAGCCTAACGAGCAGTACTTC	CASSPLRTEPNEQYF
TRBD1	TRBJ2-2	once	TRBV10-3	TGTGCCATCAGCGGACAGGGGGATGTTACCGGGGAGCTGTTTTTT	CAISGQGDVTGELFF
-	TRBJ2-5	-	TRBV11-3	TGTGCCAGCAGCCGAGAGGGTCGGGAAGAGACCCAGTACTTC	CASSREGREETQYF
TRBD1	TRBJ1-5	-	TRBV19	TGTGCCAGTAGTATAACAAGGAGGAGGGGGCTTCAGCCCCAGCATTTT	CASSITRRRGLQPQHF
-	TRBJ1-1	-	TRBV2	TGTGCCAGCAGGACGAGGAGCGGGCTGGGGACTGAAGCTTTCTTT	CASRTRSGLGTEAFF
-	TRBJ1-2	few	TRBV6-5	TGTGCCAGCAGTTACTCGCGGACAGACTATGGCTACACCTTC	CASSYSRTDYGYTF
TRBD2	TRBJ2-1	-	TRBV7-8	TGTGCCAGCAGCTTACCCCGACTAGCGGGGGCCACTCAAAGCTCCTACAATGAGCAGTTCTTC	CASSLPRLAGATQSSYNEQFF
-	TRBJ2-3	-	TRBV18	TGTGCCAGCTCCCTGTACGTCGGGGTCACAGATACGCAGTATTTT	CASSLYVGVTDTQYF
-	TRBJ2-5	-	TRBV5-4	TGTGCCAGCAGCTCGGCAGGGGGGCAAGAGACCCAGTACTTC	CASSSAGGQETQYF
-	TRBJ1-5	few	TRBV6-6	TGTGCCAGCAGTTACTCGGGACTGGGGAATCAGCCCCAGCATTTT	CASSYSGLGNQPQHF
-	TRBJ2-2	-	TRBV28	TGTGCCAGCAGTTTAGGGACAAAGGACACCGGGGAGCTGTTTTTT	CASSLGTKDTGELFF
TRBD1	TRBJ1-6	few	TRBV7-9	TGTGCCAGCAGCTTAGTTACCAAACAGGGGGCTAATTCACCCCTCCACTTT	CASSLVTKQGANSPLHF